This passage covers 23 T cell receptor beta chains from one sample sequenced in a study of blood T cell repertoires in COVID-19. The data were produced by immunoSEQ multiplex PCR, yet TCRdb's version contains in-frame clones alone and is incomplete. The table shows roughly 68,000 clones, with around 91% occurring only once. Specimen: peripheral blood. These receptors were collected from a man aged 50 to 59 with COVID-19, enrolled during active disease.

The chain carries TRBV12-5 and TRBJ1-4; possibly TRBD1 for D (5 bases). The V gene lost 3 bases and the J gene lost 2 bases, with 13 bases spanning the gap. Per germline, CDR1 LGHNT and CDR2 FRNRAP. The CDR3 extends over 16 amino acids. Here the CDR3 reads CASGFLLDSTNEKLFF. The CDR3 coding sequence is TGTGCTAGTGGTTTCCTACTTGACAGTACTAATGAAAAACTGTTTTTT.

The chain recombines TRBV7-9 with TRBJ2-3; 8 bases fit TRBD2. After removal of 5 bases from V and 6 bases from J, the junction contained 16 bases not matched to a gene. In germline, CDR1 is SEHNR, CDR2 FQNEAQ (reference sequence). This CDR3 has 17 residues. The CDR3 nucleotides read TGTGCCAGCAGCCCCGACCGGACTAGCTTTAAGCGGGATACGCAGTATTTT. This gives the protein CASSPDRTSFKRDTQYF.

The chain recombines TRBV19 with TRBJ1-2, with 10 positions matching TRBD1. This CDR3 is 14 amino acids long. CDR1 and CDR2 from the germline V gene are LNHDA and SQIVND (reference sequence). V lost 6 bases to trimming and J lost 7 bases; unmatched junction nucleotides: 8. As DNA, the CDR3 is TGTGCCAGTAGAGTGACAGGGGGCGGTAGTGGCTACACCTTC. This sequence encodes CASRVTGGGSGYTF.

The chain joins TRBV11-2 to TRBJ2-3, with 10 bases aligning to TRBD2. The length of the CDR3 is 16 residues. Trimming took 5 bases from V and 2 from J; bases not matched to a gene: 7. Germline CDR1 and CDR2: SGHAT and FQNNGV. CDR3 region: CASSTRAGGVTDTQYF. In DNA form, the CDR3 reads TGTGCCAGCAGCACCCGAGCGGGAGGGGTCACAGATACGCAGTATTTT.

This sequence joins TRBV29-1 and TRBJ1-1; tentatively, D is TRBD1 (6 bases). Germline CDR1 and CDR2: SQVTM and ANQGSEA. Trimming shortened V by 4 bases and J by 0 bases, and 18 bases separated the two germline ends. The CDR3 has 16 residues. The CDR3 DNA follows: TGCAGCGTTGCCCGGCCCAGGGGAACAGTGAACACTGAAGCTTTCTTT. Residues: CSVARPRGTVNTEAFF.

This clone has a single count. CDR3 loop: CSVRQGTSYEQYF. As DNA, the CDR3 is TGCAGCGTCAGACAGGGGACATCCTACGAGCAGTACTTC. The chain couples TRBV29-1 to TRBJ2-7, with 8 bases aligning to TRBD1. Germline-derived CDR1 and CDR2 are SQVTM and ANQGSEA. The CDR3 loop spans 13 amino acids. V dropped 6 bases and J dropped 1; count of bases not matched to a gene: 5.

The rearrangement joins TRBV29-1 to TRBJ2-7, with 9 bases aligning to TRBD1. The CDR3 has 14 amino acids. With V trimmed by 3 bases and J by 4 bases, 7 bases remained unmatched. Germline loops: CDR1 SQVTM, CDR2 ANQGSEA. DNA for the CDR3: TGCAGCGTTGAGGCTGGTGGACAGGGGTACGAGCAGTACTTC. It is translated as CSVEAGGQGYEQYF.

This CDR3 reads CASSLSGGRNSDEQYF. CDR3 coding DNA: TGTGCCAGCAGTTTATCTGGCGGAAGAAATAGCGACGAGCAGTACTTC. The rearrangement links TRBV27 to TRBJ2-7; a weak D match, TRBD2 (5 bases). Germline CDR1 MNHEY, CDR2 SMNVEV (reference sequence). The V and J ends lost 0 bases and 5 bases respectively, with 17 bases between them. CDR3 length: 16 residues.

CDR3 bases: TGCGCCAGCAGCTTGGTTGCTAGCAGGAAAGATACGCAGTATTTT. Its protein product is CASSLVASRKDTQYF. The rearrangement uses TRBV5-1 and TRBJ2-3; D is perhaps TRBD2 (5 bases). Per germline, CDR1 SGHRS and CDR2 YFSETQ. The V gene lost 0 bases and the J gene lost 5 bases, with 13 bases spanning the gap. The CDR3 consists of 15 residues. Supplemented by reference TRBV5-1 and TRBJ2-3, the full variable domain reads KAGVTQTPRYLIKTRGQQVTLSCSPISGHRSVSWYQQTPGQGLQFLFEYFSETQRNKGNFPGRFSGRQFSNSRSEMNVSTLELGDSALYLCASSLVASRKDTQYFGPGTRLTVL.

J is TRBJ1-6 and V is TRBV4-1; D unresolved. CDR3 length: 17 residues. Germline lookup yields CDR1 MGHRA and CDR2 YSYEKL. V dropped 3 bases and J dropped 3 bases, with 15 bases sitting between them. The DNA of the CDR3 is TGCGCCAGCAGCCAGGGCCAAATCCGCTTCTATAATTCACCCCTCCACTTT. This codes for CASSQGQIRFYNSPLHF.

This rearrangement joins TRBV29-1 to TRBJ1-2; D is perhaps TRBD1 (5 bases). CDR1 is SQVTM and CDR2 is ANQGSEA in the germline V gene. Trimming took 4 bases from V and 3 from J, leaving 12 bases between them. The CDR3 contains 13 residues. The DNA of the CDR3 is TGCAGCGTTGGGCGGGACGAGGACTATGGCTACACCTTC. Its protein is CSVGRDEDYGYTF.

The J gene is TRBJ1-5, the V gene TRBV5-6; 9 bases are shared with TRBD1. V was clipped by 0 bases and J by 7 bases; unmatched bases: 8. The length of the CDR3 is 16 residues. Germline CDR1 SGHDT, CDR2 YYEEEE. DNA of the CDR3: TGTGCCAGCAGCTTGGCAGGGACAGGGCAGGGGCAGCCCCAGCATTTT. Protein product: CASSLAGTGQGQPQHF.

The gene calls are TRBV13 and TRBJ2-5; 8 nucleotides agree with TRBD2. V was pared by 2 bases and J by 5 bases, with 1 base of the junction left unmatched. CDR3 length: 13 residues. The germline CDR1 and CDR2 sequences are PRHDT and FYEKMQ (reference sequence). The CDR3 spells CASSLPGGETQYF. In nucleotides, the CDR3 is TGTGCCAGCAGCTTACCGGGAGGGGAGACCCAGTACTTC.

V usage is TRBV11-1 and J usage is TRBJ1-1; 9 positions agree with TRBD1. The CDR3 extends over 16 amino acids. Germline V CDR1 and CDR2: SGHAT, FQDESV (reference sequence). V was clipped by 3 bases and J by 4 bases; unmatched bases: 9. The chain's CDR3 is CASSFHGTGTGTEAFF. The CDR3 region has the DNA TGTGCCAGCAGCTTTCACGGGACAGGGACGGGCACTGAAGCTTTCTTT.

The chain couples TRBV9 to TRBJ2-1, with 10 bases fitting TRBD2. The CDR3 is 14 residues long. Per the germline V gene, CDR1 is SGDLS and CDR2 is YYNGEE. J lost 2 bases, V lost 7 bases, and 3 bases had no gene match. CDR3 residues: CASGTSETYNEQFF. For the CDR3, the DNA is TGTGCCAGCGGGACTAGCGAGACCTACAATGAGCAGTTCTTC.

The CDR3 loop reads CASSYGPGGSTDTQYF. Here the CDR3 DNA reads TGTGCCAGCAGTTACGGGCCGGGCGGGAGCACAGATACGCAGTATTTT. J is TRBJ2-3 and V is TRBV6-5, with D possibly matching TRBD2 (5 bases). The germline V gene encodes CDR1 MNHEY and CDR2 SVGAGI. CDR3 size: 16 residues. The V and J ends lost 2 bases and 0 bases respectively, with 12 bases between them.

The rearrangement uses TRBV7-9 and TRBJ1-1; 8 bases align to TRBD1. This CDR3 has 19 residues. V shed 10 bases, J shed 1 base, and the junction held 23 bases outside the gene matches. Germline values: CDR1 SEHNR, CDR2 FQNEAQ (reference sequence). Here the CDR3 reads CATNLNLLVGTGGNTEAFF. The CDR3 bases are TGTGCCACCAACTTAAATTTACTTGTAGGCACAGGGGGGAACACTGAAGCTTTCTTT.

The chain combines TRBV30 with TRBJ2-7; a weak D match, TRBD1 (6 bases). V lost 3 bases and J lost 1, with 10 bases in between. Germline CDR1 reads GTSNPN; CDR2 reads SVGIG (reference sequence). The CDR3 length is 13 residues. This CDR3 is CAWRTRGSYEQYF. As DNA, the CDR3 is TGTGCCTGGAGGACCAGGGGATCCTACGAGCAGTACTTC.

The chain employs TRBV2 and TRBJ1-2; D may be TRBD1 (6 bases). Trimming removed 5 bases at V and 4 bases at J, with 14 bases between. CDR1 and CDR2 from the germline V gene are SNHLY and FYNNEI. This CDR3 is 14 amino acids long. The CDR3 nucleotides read TGTGCCAGCAGTCCCGGACAGATCAGCTATGGCTACACCTTC. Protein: CASSPGQISYGYTF.

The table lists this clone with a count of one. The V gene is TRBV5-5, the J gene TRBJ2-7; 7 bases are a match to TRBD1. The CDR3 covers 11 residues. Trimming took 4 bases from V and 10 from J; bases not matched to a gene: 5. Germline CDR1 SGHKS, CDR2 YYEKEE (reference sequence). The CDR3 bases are TGTGCCAGCAGCCTTGACAGGGTTCAGTACTTC. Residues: CASSLDRVQYF.

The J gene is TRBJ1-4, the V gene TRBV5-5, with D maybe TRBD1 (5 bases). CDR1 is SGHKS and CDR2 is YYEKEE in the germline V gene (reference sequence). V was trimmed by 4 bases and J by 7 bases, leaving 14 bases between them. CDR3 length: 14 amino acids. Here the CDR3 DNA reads TGTGCCAGCAGCGATGACAGATTTGCTGAAAAACTGTTTTTT. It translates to CASSDDRFAEKLFF.

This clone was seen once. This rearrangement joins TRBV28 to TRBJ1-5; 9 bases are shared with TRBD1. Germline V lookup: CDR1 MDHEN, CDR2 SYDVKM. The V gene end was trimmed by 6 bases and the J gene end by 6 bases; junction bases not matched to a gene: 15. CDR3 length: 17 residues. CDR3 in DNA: TGTGCCAGCAGATCCCAACAGGGGGCGTGGACCTTTCAGCCCCAGCATTTT. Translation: CASRSQQGAWTFQPQHF. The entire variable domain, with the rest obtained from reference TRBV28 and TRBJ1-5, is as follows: DVKVTQSSRYLVKRTGEKVFLECVQDMDHENMFWYRQDPGLGLRLIYFSYDVKMKEKGDIPEGYSVSREKKERFSLILESASTNQTSMYLCASRSQQGAWTFQPQHFGDGTRLSIL.

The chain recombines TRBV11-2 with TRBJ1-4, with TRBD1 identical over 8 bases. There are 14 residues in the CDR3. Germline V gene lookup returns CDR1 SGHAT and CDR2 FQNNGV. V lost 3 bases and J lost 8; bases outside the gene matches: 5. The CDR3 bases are TGTGCCAGCAGCTTGACAGGGGTGGCGGAAAAACTGTTTTTT. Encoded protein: CASSLTGVAEKLFF.